Following are 19 T cell receptor beta chains from one sample sequenced in a study of human T cells and chemical hapten exposure. The time point denotes: patch test 2, 6 weeks after DPC sensitization. As to treatment: therapeutic diphenylcyclopropenone sensitization with weekly scalp DPC. TCRdb re-called the RACE reads through MiXCR, storing one row per CDR3 protein. Here the sample spans some 88,000 distinct CDR3 sequences, around 10% being singletons. The source was whole blood, collected in connection with sensitization to the hapten diphenylcyclopropenone (DPC). All receptors derive from a man aged 40-50 years with alopecia areata. Some clones in this sample may be carry-over from other donors' samples.

This chain's CDR3 is CASSSWDAYEQYF. As DNA, the CDR3 is TGTGCCAGCAGTTCATGGGACGCCTACGAGCAGTACTTC. The chain employs TRBV6-5 and TRBJ2-7; D possibly matches TRBD1 or TRBD2 (5 bases each). Trimming left V 4 bases short and J 2 bases short, with 9 bases between. Germline V gene lookup returns CDR1 MNHEY and CDR2 SVGAGI. CDR3 length equals 13 residues.

This clonotype was detected only a few times. This chain connects TRBV7-2 to TRBJ2-7; 9 positions match TRBD2. The junction had 7 bases not matched to a gene; V was cut back by 5 bases and J by 5 bases. CDR3 length: 14 amino acids. Germline-derived CDR1 and CDR2 are SGHTA and FQGNSA. For the CDR3, the DNA is TGTGCCAGCAGCCCGGGTGGGACTAGCCACGAGCAGTACTTC. It yields the protein CASSPGGTSHEQYF.

This clonotype was observed a few times. V is TRBV4-3 and J is TRBJ1-3; D is possibly TRBD1 (5 bases). Per germline, CDR1 LGHNA and CDR2 YSLEER. The CDR3 totals 18 residues. Trimming took off 1 base at V and 0 bases at J, with 16 bases between the two ends. CDR3 loop: CASSQGGVRSHSGNTIYF. The CDR3 nucleotides are TGCGCCAGCAGCCAAGGAGGGGTACGGAGCCACTCTGGAAACACCATATATTTT.

DNA of the CDR3: TGTGCCTGGAGGGACCTGGACAGGGGGCGTAATTCACCCCTCCACTTT. Its translation is CAWRDLDRGRNSPLHF. The V gene is TRBV30, the J gene TRBJ1-6, with 11 nucleotides matching TRBD1. V lost 3 bases and J lost 6; bases outside the gene matches: 7. The CDR3 has 16 amino acids. Germline-derived CDR1 and CDR2 are GTSNPN and SVGIG (reference sequence).

This clonotype showed up just a few times. DNA of the CDR3: TGTGCCAGCTCACCAAATTTACAGATCTCTGGAAACACCATATATTTT. The encoded protein is CASSPNLQISGNTIYF. V and J are TRBV18 and TRBJ1-3; D is ambiguous. With 2 bases removed from V and 0 bases from J, the gap between germline ends came to 11 bases. From germline, CDR1 is KGHSH and CDR2 LQKENI. CDR3 length: 16 residues. Full variable domain (missing parts from reference TRBV18 and TRBJ1-3): NAGVMQNPRHLVRRRGQEARLRCSPMKGHSHVYWYRQLPEEGLKFMVYLQKENIIDESGMPKERFSAEFPKEGPSILRIQQVVRGDSAAYFCASSPNLQISGNTIYFGEGSWLTVV.

The chain has TRBV6-5 and TRBJ2-3; 8 bases map to TRBD2. With V trimmed by 6 bases and J by 8 bases, 13 bases remained unmatched. The CDR3 is 15 residues long. From germline, CDR1 is MNHEY and CDR2 SVGAGI. The CDR3 DNA follows: TGTGCCAGCAGCTCCCCGGGAGGGCCGAAGGCTACGCAGTATTTT. It yields the protein CASSSPGGPKATQYF.

The chain is built from TRBV27 and TRBJ2-3; 9 bases are a match to TRBD2. The CDR3 totals 14 residues. V lost 5 bases to trimming and J lost 0 bases; unmatched junction nucleotides: 0. The V gene's germline CDR1 is MNHEY and CDR2 SMNVEV (reference sequence). This chain's CDR3 is CASSGLASTDTQYF. The CDR3 nucleotides are TGTGCCAGCAGTGGACTAGCGAGCACAGATACGCAGTATTTT.

This sequence joins TRBV29-1 and TRBJ2-1; 9 nucleotides agree with TRBD1. CDR3 size: 15 residues. Losses at the gene ends were 1 base for V and 5 bases for J; bases not matched to a gene: 6. Looked up from germline, CDR1 is SQVTM and CDR2 is ANQGSEA. CDR3 nucleotides: TGCAGCGTTGAAGGGCCGGGACAGGGAGACAATGAGCAGTTCTTC. Translating gives CSVEGPGQGDNEQFF.

V is TRBV12-3 or TRBV12-4 and J is TRBJ1-1; D call uncertain. Deletions cut 2 bases from V and 3 bases from J, with 7 bases between. The CDR3 is 13 amino acids. In DNA form, the CDR3 reads TGTGCCAGCAGTTTAACAGAAGACACTGAAGCTTTCTTT. It yields the protein CASSLTEDTEAFF.

V usage is TRBV6-2 or TRBV6-3 and J usage is TRBJ2-3; no clear D gene. CDR1 is MNHEY and CDR2 is SVGEGT in the germline V gene. V was shortened by 6 bases and J by 0 bases, with 16 bases between the two germline ends. CDR3 length: 16 amino acids. The CDR3 DNA reads TGTGCCAGCAGCGACCCCCGTAGCTTCAGCACAGATACGCAGTATTTT. Translating it yields CASSDPRSFSTDTQYF.

The rearrangement joins TRBV29-1 to TRBJ2-6; D gene uncertain. The CDR3 sequence is 13 residues long. Germline V gene sequence: CDR1 SQVTM, CDR2 ANQGSEA. The DNA for the CDR3 is TGCAGGGTCCGGGCGTGCGGGGCCAACGTCCTGACTTTC. As protein: CRVRACGANVLTF.

J is TRBJ2-5 and V is TRBV7-2; unclear D gene. V was clipped by 5 bases and J by 8 bases, with 12 bases between them. This CDR3 spans 12 amino acids. Per germline, CDR1 SGHTA and CDR2 FQGNSA. CDR3 protein: CASSLVVSTQYF. The DNA of the CDR3 is TGTGCCAGCAGCCTGGTTGTTAGCACCCAGTACTTC.

The gene calls are TRBV7-8 and TRBJ2-3; no reliable D call. Trimming left V 5 bases short and J 8 bases short, with 5 bases between. The length of the CDR3 is 10 residues. Germline CDR1 reads SGHVS; CDR2 reads FQNEAQ. CDR3 amino acids: CASSMGTQYF. CDR3 bases: TGTGCCAGCAGCATGGGTACGCAGTATTTT.

This clonotype occurred a few times. The chain joins TRBV28 to TRBJ1-6; 8 positions agree with TRBD1. The ends lost 5 bases at V and 9 bases at J; junction bases unmatched: 6. This CDR3 spans 14 amino acids. Germline loops: CDR1 MDHEN, CDR2 SYDVKM. CDR3 nucleotides: TGTGCCAGCAGTGCAGGGACAGGATTTTCACCCCTCCACTTT. Translated: CASSAGTGFSPLHF. Using reference TRBV28 and TRBJ1-6 for the parts outside the CDR3, the full variable domain is DVKVTQSSRYLVKRTGEKVFLECVQDMDHENMFWYRQDPGLGLRLIYFSYDVKMKEKGDIPEGYSVSREKKERFSLILESASTNQTSMYLCASSAGTGFSPLHFGNGTRLTVT.

The chain is built from TRBV28 and TRBJ1-1; D remains ambiguous. CDR3 length: 14 residues. Germline CDR1 and CDR2: MDHEN and SYDVKM. V lost 7 bases and J 4 bases, leaving 16 bases between the germline ends. Here the CDR3 reads CASIMGSGLTEAFF. As DNA, the CDR3 is TGTGCCAGCATTATGGGCTCCGGGCTCACTGAAGCTTTCTTT.

This clonotype turned up a few times. The chain uses TRBV20-1 and TRBJ1-2; D is undetermined. CDR1 is DFQATT, CDR2 SNEGSKA, per germline (reference sequence). The CDR3 runs 14 residues. The V gene lost 1 base and the J gene lost 6 bases, with 15 bases spanning the gap. The CDR3 sequence is CSARGRVFDDGYTF. For the CDR3, the DNA is TGCAGTGCTAGAGGGAGGGTTTTTGATGATGGCTACACCTTC.

This chain joins TRBV13 and TRBJ2-5; 8 bases match TRBD1. V was clipped by 6 bases and J by 5 bases; unmatched bases: 8. This CDR3 region has 14 residues. Germline values: CDR1 PRHDT, CDR2 FYEKMQ (reference sequence). The CDR3 region has the DNA TGTGCCAGCAGAACTCAGGGGGCTTTCGAGACCCAGTACTTC. It yields the protein CASRTQGAFETQYF.

The sample holds a few counts of this clonotype. The chain joins TRBV7-9 to TRBJ2-1; possible D gene TRBD2, 6 bases. The CDR3 has 16 residues. Between the trimmed V and J ends, which lost 5 bases and 4 bases, there was a span of 18 bases. The germline gives CDR1 SEHNR, CDR2 FQNEAQ (reference sequence). The CDR3 DNA follows: TGTGCCAGCAGCGGGCTTGGCGGGATCCCTTACAATGAGCAGTTCTTC. Its protein is CASSGLGGIPYNEQFF.

This clonotype was detected only a few times. The V and J genes are TRBV6-5 and TRBJ2-3; a possible D gene is TRBD1 (5 bases). Trimming removed 3 bases from V and 11 bases from J, with 12 bases in between. There are 12 residues in the CDR3. The germline CDR1 and CDR2 sequences are MNHEY and SVGAGI. CDR3 bases: TGTGCCAGCAGTTATCAAACAGGAGTGCAGTATTTT. It encodes CASSYQTGVQYF.